One sample yielded the 22 T cell receptor beta chains listed below, sequenced in a study of CD4+ T cells in melanoma. Sequenced by immunoSEQ multiplex PCR; TCRdb stores in-frame clones only, minus some. The sample comprises roughly 12,000 clones, 66% of which are singletons, and around 10% rests with the top ten. Material: cells from a culture (not recorded whether cultured in vitro). All receptors derive from a human donor with melanoma.

The J gene is TRBJ2-5, the V gene TRBV7-2; 7 nucleotides align to TRBD2. J was trimmed by 5 bases and V by 1 base; bases with no gene match: 4. This CDR3 contains 14 residues. From germline, CDR1 is SGHTA and CDR2 FQGNSA. Here the CDR3 reads CASSLERGGETQYF. DNA of the CDR3: TGTGCCAGCAGCTTAGAACGGGGAGGGGAGACCCAGTACTTC.

The V gene is TRBV11-2, the J gene TRBJ1-1; no clear D gene. Trimming shortened V by 4 bases and J by 1 base, and 13 bases separated the two germline ends. This CDR3 region has 15 residues. Germline CDR1 SGHAT, CDR2 FQNNGV. CDR3 sequence (DNA): TGTGCCAGCAGCTCGGATGATAAGAAGAACACTGAAGCTTTCTTT. Protein product: CASSSDDKKNTEAFF.

This chain links TRBV5-1 with TRBJ1-4; D gene unclear. Germline V CDR1 and CDR2: SGHRS, YFSETQ. The ends were cut back, 5 bases at V and 7 bases at J, with 18 bases in the middle. CDR3 length equals 15 residues. The CDR3 coding sequence is TGCGCCAGCAGTCAGGAGAGGGCCCTTGGTGAAAAACTGTTTTTT. It yields the protein CASSQERALGEKLFF.

This clone was seen only a few times. This sequence joins TRBV6-1 and TRBJ1-3; 7 bases fit TRBD1. The ends lost 7 bases at V and 9 bases at J; junction bases unmatched: 12. This CDR3 has 14 residues. CDR1 and CDR2 from the germline V gene are MNHNS and SASEGT. The CDR3 coding sequence is TGTGCCAGCATCCAGTATACAGGGGCAGGCACCATATATTTT. This encodes CASIQYTGAGTIYF.

J is TRBJ2-5 and V is TRBV4-1; the D gene is possibly TRBD1 (7 bases). This CDR3 comprises 16 residues. The germline gives CDR1 MGHRA, CDR2 YSYEKL. The ends were cut back, 1 base at V and 4 bases at J, with 16 bases in the middle. The CDR3 sequence is CASSQVQGGQRETQYF. The CDR3 DNA reads as TGCGCCAGCAGCCAAGTTCAGGGGGGCCAACGAGAGACCCAGTACTTC.

The rearrangement links TRBV9 to TRBJ2-3, with 12 bases matching TRBD2. V lost 0 bases, J lost 1 base, and 9 bases stayed unmatched. The CDR3 is 19 amino acids. CDR1 is SGDLS and CDR2 is YYNGEE in the germline V gene. CDR3 sequence reads: CASSVAWTSGALGTDTQYF. In DNA, the CDR3 is TGTGCCAGCAGCGTAGCTTGGACTAGCGGGGCCCTCGGCACAGATACGCAGTATTTT.

The chain joins TRBV4-1 to TRBJ1-6, with 7 positions matching TRBD1. J gave up 15 bases and V 2 bases, and 10 bases lay outside the gene matches. Germline-derived CDR1 and CDR2 are MGHRA and YSYEKL. This CDR3 comprises 14 residues. CDR3 DNA: TGCGCCAGCAGCCAACCAAGGACAGGAAGATACCTCCACTTT. Translation: CASSQPRTGRYLHF.

V and J are TRBV7-2 and TRBJ2-7; 12 nucleotides match TRBD2. V lost 3 bases to trimming and J lost 0 bases; unmatched junction nucleotides: 0. Germline V gives CDR1 SGHTA, CDR2 FQGNSA. The CDR3 contains 15 residues. The CDR3 reads CASSLTSGGSYEQYF. DNA for the CDR3: TGTGCCAGCAGCTTGACTAGCGGGGGCTCCTACGAGCAGTACTTC.

This clone has just one count. The chain recombines TRBV19 with TRBJ1-3; 9 positions match TRBD1. The CDR3 runs to 17 residues. Trimming cost V 7 bases and J 0 bases; bases outside gene matches: 10. Germline CDR1 LNHDA, CDR2 SQIVND (reference sequence). Written as DNA, the CDR3 is TGTGCCAGTACCTCCCTCACAGGGGGCCGCTCTGGAAACACCATATATTTT. This gives the protein CASTSLTGGRSGNTIYF.

The V gene is TRBV6-5, the J gene TRBJ1-1; D may be TRBD1 (5 bases). Looked up from germline, CDR1 is MNHEY and CDR2 is SVGAGI. V shed 5 bases and J shed 4 bases, with 14 bases lying between them. The CDR3 consists of 14 residues. The CDR3 spells CASSKGLQGTEAFF. In nucleotides, the CDR3 is TGTGCCAGCAGTAAGGGCCTCCAGGGCACTGAAGCTTTCTTT.

This chain joins TRBV6-5 and TRBJ1-4, with D possibly TRBD1 on 6 matching bases. The germline V and J ends were trimmed by 3 bases and 8 bases, with 13 bases remaining between them. The CDR3 totals 14 residues. In germline, CDR1 is MNHEY, CDR2 SVGAGI. The CDR3: CASSYGQTREKLFF. CDR3 nucleotides: TGTGCCAGCAGTTATGGACAGACTAGGGAAAAACTGTTTTTT.

The V gene is TRBV5-1, the J gene TRBJ1-2, with TRBD1 as a possible D gene (5 bases). The CDR3 has 15 amino acids. V was shortened by 5 bases and J by 1 base, with 15 bases between the two germline ends. Germline CDR1 and CDR2: SGHRS and YFSETQ. The CDR3 region has the DNA TGCGCCAGCAGGCCTGTGGGGCGGGGTAACTATGGCTACACCTTC. Protein product: CASRPVGRGNYGYTF.

Of note for this clone: The same CDR3 is also encoded by other DNA sequences in this sample. The chain employs TRBV7-3 and TRBJ1-1; maybe TRBD1 (5 bases). Germline CDR1 SGHTA, CDR2 FQGTGA. The length of the CDR3 is 13 residues. V lost 5 bases and J 5 bases, leaving 12 bases between the germline ends. The CDR3 coding sequence is TGTGCCAGCAGCCTCCGCCGGGGGACTGAAGCTTTCTTT. Translation: CASSLRRGTEAFF.

The chain recombines TRBV7-9 with TRBJ2-7; D is ambiguous. Trimming removed 1 base from V and 7 bases from J, with 17 bases in between. The CDR3 sequence is 15 residues long. Germline V gene data show CDR1 as SEHNR and CDR2 as FQNEAQ (reference sequence). In DNA form, the CDR3 reads TGTGCCAGCAGCTTAGGGGAACTGATATTGGGGGAGCAGTACTTC. The encoded protein is CASSLGELILGEQYF.

The chain combines TRBV5-1 with TRBJ1-2; D remains unclear. Trimming pared 2 bases from V and 0 bases from J, leaving 11 bases between. This CDR3 contains 15 residues. Germline lookup yields CDR1 SGHRS and CDR2 YFSETQ. CDR3 DNA sequence: TGCGCCAGCAGCTTTAGCCCAGATACTAACTATGGCTACACCTTC. Translating gives CASSFSPDTNYGYTF.

This clone was picked up a small number of times. V usage is TRBV7-6 and J usage is TRBJ1-3; no clear D gene. V lost 4 bases and J 5 bases, leaving 9 bases between the germline ends. Germline-derived CDR1 and CDR2 are SGHVS and FNYEAQ. The CDR3 totals 13 residues. The CDR3 region is CASSSGARNTIYF. The CDR3 DNA is TGTGCCAGCAGCTCAGGAGCCCGAAACACCATATATTTT.

The rearrangement links TRBV11-3 to TRBJ2-5; unclear D gene. The CDR3 consists of 14 residues. Germline V gene sequence: CDR1 SGHNT, CDR2 YENEEA. Trimming stripped 6 bases from V and 5 bases from J, with 16 bases between. The CDR3 DNA sequence: TGTGCCAGCAGAGGGTTAGGACGAAGGGAGACCCAGTACTTC. Amino acids: CASRGLGRRETQYF.

J is TRBJ1-3 and V is TRBV18, with 7 nucleotides matching TRBD1. Losses at the gene ends were 3 bases for V and 8 bases for J; bases not matched to a gene: 10. Germline V gene data show CDR1 as KGHSH and CDR2 as LQKENI. CDR3 length equals 15 residues. The CDR3 loop reads CASSPRQGLSDTIYF. CDR3 DNA: TGTGCCAGCTCACCCCGACAGGGTCTTAGTGACACCATATATTTT. Using reference TRBV18 and TRBJ1-3 for the parts outside the CDR3, the full variable domain is NAGVMQNPRHLVRRRGQEARLRCSPMKGHSHVYWYRQLPEEGLKFMVYLQKENIIDESGMPKERFSAEFPKEGPSILRIQQVVRGDSAAYFCASSPRQGLSDTIYFGEGSWLTVV.

V usage is TRBV6-6 and J usage is TRBJ1-2; no definite D call. This CDR3 is 14 amino acids long. V dropped 0 bases and J dropped 8 bases, with 13 bases sitting between them. Germline V CDR1 and CDR2: MNHNY, SVGAGI (reference sequence). The CDR3 spells CASSYSGSGGGYTF. In DNA form, the CDR3 reads TGTGCCAGCAGTTACTCAGGGTCAGGCGGCGGCTACACCTTC.

The genes are TRBV5-5 and TRBJ1-1; D not certain. The germline gives CDR1 SGHKS, CDR2 YYEKEE (reference sequence). This CDR3 contains 12 residues. V was clipped by 4 bases and J by 2 bases, with 6 bases between them. The CDR3, as DNA: TGTGCCAGCAGCGGATTAAACACTGAAGCTTTCTTT. It encodes CASSGLNTEAFF.

CDR3 coding DNA: TGTGCCAGCAGCCGACATGGAACAAACACCGGGGAGCTGTTTTTT. Translated: CASSRHGTNTGELFF. The gene calls are TRBV5-5 and TRBJ2-2; D is ambiguous. V lost 4 bases, J lost 2 bases, and 12 bases lay in between. This CDR3 comprises 15 residues. Germline CDR1 is SGHKS and CDR2 is YYEKEE (reference sequence).

This clone is a singleton in its sample. This chain connects TRBV6-1 to TRBJ1-5, with D unclear. This CDR3 is 14 amino acids long. V dropped 6 bases and J dropped 3 bases, with 12 bases sitting between them. Per germline, CDR1 MNHNS and CDR2 SASEGT. The CDR3 coding sequence is TGTGCCAGCAGCCTCCGTTGGGACAATCAGCCCCAGCATTTT. Translated, it gives CASSLRWDNQPQHF.